Included here is one T cell receptor (beta chain) sequence, with context. Germline V gene data show CDR1 as SGHNT and CDR2 as YENEEA. The CDR3 contains 14 residues. V lost 0 bases and J 7 bases, leaving 9 bases between the germline ends. TCRdb called the RT-PCR reads again in MiXCR, with one record for every CDR3 protein. The profile covers about 680,000 distinct CDR3 sequences, with 14% appearing a single time and about 3.6% taken by the ten largest. Sequenced: memory CD4+ T cells from blood. V gene TRBV11-3 combines with J gene TRBJ2-2; D possibly corresponds to TRBD2 (6 bases). This receptor was obtained from a female donor in good health, serving as a healthy control. The CDR3 sequence: CASSLDGGHGELFF. The CDR3 bases are TGTGCCAGCAGCTTAGATGGAGGGCACGGGGAGCTGTTTTTT.